What follows are 20 T cell receptor beta chains derived from one specimen sequenced in a study of blood T cell repertoires in COVID-19 (dated by TCRdb to the early 2020s). Library method: the immunoSEQ multiplex PCR assay. In TCRdb, the immuneACCESS table is reduced to in-frame sequences with V and J assigned. These tables do not hold every clone; where another copy was compared, an unresolved V gene accounts for under half, and the others remain unexplained. The sample table records around 46,000 clones; around 87% of these occur just once. About 16% of the sample is held by the ten biggest clonotypes. Sequenced sample: peripheral blood. These receptor sequences come from a human donor in a cohort sampled during active COVID-19.

The rearrangement joins TRBV6-5 to TRBJ2-7; D may be TRBD1 (5 bases). V was clipped by 2 bases and J by 2 bases, with 7 bases between them. This CDR3 region has 13 residues. Germline CDR1 MNHEY, CDR2 SVGAGI. The CDR3 DNA follows: TGTGCCAGCAGTTACACAGGTACCTACGAGCAGTACTTC. This gives the protein CASSYTGTYEQYF.

The count of this clone is one. The rearrangement uses TRBV2 and TRBJ2-2; 8 positions agree with TRBD1. The trim removed 6 bases at V and 7 bases at J, leaving 7 bases unmatched. The germline gives CDR1 SNHLY, CDR2 FYNNEI. The CDR3 has 14 amino acids. CDR3 in amino acids: CASRGQVTGGELFF. DNA of the CDR3: TGTGCCAGCAGGGGACAGGTTACAGGCGGGGAGCTGTTTTTT.

This clone was counted a few times. The chain joins TRBV9 to TRBJ2-7; D perhaps matches TRBD1 (5 bases). CDR3 size: 16 residues. Looked up from germline, CDR1 is SGDLS and CDR2 is YYNGEE. V was shortened by 4 bases and J by 5 bases, with 22 bases between the two germline ends. The CDR3, as DNA: TGTGCCAGCAGCCTCCGAGAAGGGGCTATTTATGACGAGCAGTACTTC. Its translation: CASSLREGAIYDEQYF.

This chain connects TRBV9 to TRBJ1-2; 11 bases are a match to TRBD1. This CDR3 has 17 amino acids. V was pared by 4 bases and J by 5 bases, with 13 bases of the junction left unmatched. Germline CDR1 and CDR2: SGDLS and YYNGEE. The CDR3 DNA reads as TGTGCCAGCAGCCTCGACCTTGAGGACAGGGGGCATTATGGCTACACCTTC. It specifies CASSLDLEDRGHYGYTF.

This chain joins TRBV2 and TRBJ1-2; the D gene is possibly TRBD1 (6 bases). Germline lookup yields CDR1 SNHLY and CDR2 FYNNEI. The CDR3 spans 13 residues. V was cut by 5 bases and J by 5 bases, with 12 bases left in between. CDR3 bases: TGTGCCAGCAGTAACCAGGGGTTATATGGCTACACCTTC. Translating gives CASSNQGLYGYTF.

This clone appeared once. The chain links TRBV7-9 to TRBJ2-3; no definite D call. The CDR3 spans 13 residues. Trimming stripped 2 bases from V and 1 base from J, with 4 bases between. CDR1 is SEHNR, CDR2 FQNEAQ, per germline (reference sequence). For the CDR3, the DNA is TGTGCCAGCAGCTTAACTGGCACAGATACGCAGTATTTT. Its translation: CASSLTGTDTQYF.

The CDR3 DNA reads as TGTGCCTGGAGTGAGCGGTGGACGGCTAGCACAGATACGCAGTATTTT. Translating it yields CAWSERWTASTDTQYF. V usage is TRBV30 and J usage is TRBJ2-3, with D maybe TRBD2 (5 bases). The length of the CDR3 is 16 residues. The V gene lost 1 base and the J gene lost 0 bases, with 14 bases spanning the gap. Germline V gene lookup returns CDR1 GTSNPN and CDR2 SVGIG (reference sequence).

This rearrangement joins TRBV4-1 to TRBJ1-5, with D unresolved. CDR1 is MGHRA, CDR2 YSYEKL, per germline. The CDR3 is 15 amino acids. Deletions cut 0 bases from V and 5 bases from J, with 11 bases between. The CDR3 bases are TGCGCCAGCAGCCAAGATCGAGGAGGGTATCAGCCCCAGCATTTT. Translating it yields CASSQDRGGYQPQHF.

V gene TRBV6-5 combines with J gene TRBJ1-4; TRBD1 might be the D (6 bases). CDR3 length: 15 residues. From germline, CDR1 is MNHEY and CDR2 SVGAGI. V lost 0 bases and J 8 bases, leaving 13 bases between the germline ends. The CDR3 loop is CASSYSGASGEKLFF. As DNA, the CDR3 is TGTGCCAGCAGTTACTCGGGGGCGTCGGGGGAAAAACTGTTTTTT.

As DNA, the CDR3 is TGTGCCTCCTCACTCTATGGCTACACCTTC. Protein: CASSLYGYTF. V is TRBV30 and J is TRBJ1-2; no definite D call. V was clipped by 7 bases and J by 4 bases, with 7 bases between them. CDR3 length: 10 amino acids. CDR1 is GTSNPN, CDR2 SVGIG, per germline (reference sequence).

The rearrangement links TRBV9 to TRBJ2-3; 7 bases agree with TRBD1. V lost 0 bases, J lost 4 bases, and 5 bases stayed unmatched. CDR3 length equals 15 residues. Germline V gene data show CDR1 as SGDLS and CDR2 as YYNGEE. The CDR3 sequence: CASSVGQGRADTQYF. For the CDR3, the DNA is TGTGCCAGCAGCGTAGGACAGGGAAGGGCAGATACGCAGTATTTT.

The V and J genes are TRBV13 and TRBJ1-4; 9 nucleotides align to TRBD1. The germline V gene has CDR1 PRHDT and CDR2 FYEKMQ (reference sequence). V lost 5 bases and J lost 8; bases outside the gene matches: 9. CDR3 length: 15 amino acids. CDR3 region: CASSQRTGVPEKLFF. CDR3 DNA: TGTGCCAGCAGCCAGAGGACAGGGGTGCCGGAAAAACTGTTTTTT.

This chain joins TRBV6-1 and TRBJ1-3; 7 bases are shared with TRBD1. This CDR3 spans 15 amino acids. Trimming removed 2 bases from V and 8 bases from J; junction bases left unmatched: 9. Germline CDR1 and CDR2: MNHNS and SASEGT. Written as DNA, the CDR3 is TGTGCCAGCAGTGAAACTACCGGGACAGCGCACACCATATATTTT. Amino acids: CASSETTGTAHTIYF.

This chain uses TRBV7-9 with TRBJ1-2; 7 bases align to TRBD1. Per the germline V gene, CDR1 is SEHNR and CDR2 is FQNEAQ (reference sequence). With 1 base clipped from V and 0 bases from J, the junction kept 5 bases outside the gene matches. CDR3 length: 16 amino acids. In DNA form, the CDR3 reads TGTGCCAGCAGCTTAGGCCGGGACAGAACTAACTATGGCTACACCTTC. Protein product: CASSLGRDRTNYGYTF.

V gene TRBV5-5 combines with J gene TRBJ1-4, with D maybe TRBD1 (6 bases). This CDR3 has 14 amino acids. V was cut by 3 bases and J by 6 bases, with 12 bases left in between. CDR1 SGHKS and CDR2 YYEKEE come from the germline V gene (reference sequence). In DNA form, the CDR3 reads TGTGCCAGCAGCTCACAGGGTTACGATGAAAAACTGTTTTTT. Amino acid sequence: CASSSQGYDEKLFF. Full variable domain (outside the CDR3, taken from reference TRBV5-5 and TRBJ1-4): DAGVTQSPTHLIKTRGQQVTLRCSPISGHKSVSWYQQVLGQGPQFIFQYYEKEERGRGNFPDRFSARQFPNYSSELNVNALLLGDSALYLCASSSQGYDEKLFFGSGTQLSVL.

There are a few counts of this clone. The chain couples TRBV7-8 to TRBJ1-2, with D unresolved. Trimming left V 5 bases short and J 6 bases short, with 10 bases between. Germline CDR1 and CDR2: SGHVS and FQNEAQ. The CDR3 sequence is 12 residues long. Written as DNA, the CDR3 is TGTGCCAGCAGCCTAACCGGGGATGGCTACACCTTC. It translates to CASSLTGDGYTF.

This chain links TRBV7-8 with TRBJ2-7; D is perhaps TRBD2 (6 bases). CDR1 SGHVS and CDR2 FQNEAQ come from the germline V gene. V was cut by 3 bases and J by 0 bases, with 12 bases left in between. CDR3 size: 15 residues. For the CDR3, the DNA is TGTGCCAGCAGCTTGCAGGGAGGCCTCTCCTACGAGCAGTACTTC. Protein: CASSLQGGLSYEQYF.

The chain couples TRBV5-1 to TRBJ2-7; D perhaps matches TRBD2 (5 bases). CDR1 is SGHRS, CDR2 YFSETQ, per germline. CDR3 length: 13 residues. V was trimmed by 0 bases and J by 3 bases, leaving 7 bases between them. CDR3 sequence reads: CASSLGGHYEQYF. The CDR3 DNA reads TGCGCCAGCAGCTTGGGAGGGCACTACGAGCAGTACTTC. Complete variable domain (other parts from reference TRBV5-1 and TRBJ2-7): KAGVTQTPRYLIKTRGQQVTLSCSPISGHRSVSWYQQTPGQGLQFLFEYFSETQRNKGNFPGRFSGRQFSNSRSEMNVSTLELGDSALYLCASSLGGHYEQYFGPGTRLTVT.

This clone was recorded once. The chain combines TRBV6-6 with TRBJ2-2, with D unclear. CDR3 size: 12 residues. The germline V and J ends were trimmed by 4 bases and 6 bases, with 6 bases remaining between them. CDR1 and CDR2 from the germline V gene are MNHNY and SVGAGI (reference sequence). The DNA of the CDR3 is TGTGCCAGCAGTTTCCCCGCCGGGGAGCTGTTTTTT. Its translation: CASSFPAGELFF.

This clone occurred a few times. The chain carries TRBV27 and TRBJ2-2; D possibly corresponds to TRBD2 (5 bases). The germline CDR1 and CDR2 sequences are MNHEY and SMNVEV (reference sequence). The length of the CDR3 is 12 residues. Deletions cut 8 bases from V and 5 bases from J, with 9 bases between. CDR3 protein: CASAGETGELFF. DNA for the CDR3: TGTGCCAGCGCCGGGGAAACCGGGGAGCTGTTTTTT.